This TCR beta chain was found in a study of T-cell memory formation after mild COVID-19. Study context: TCR clusters showed largely donor specificity. Study conclusions and caveats: Nothing confirmed that second-wave clones peaking on day 37 were specific for SARS-CoV-2. For contracting clones, CD4+ ones sat mainly in CM and EM, CD8+ in EMRA.

Concerning this clonotype: Its antigen is still unknown.

Constant-segment primers and 5'RACE yielded cDNA libraries for TCR alpha and TCR beta, each carrying sample barcodes and UMIs. TCRdb reprocessed the 5' RACE reads via MiXCR and lists one record per CDR3 protein. The top ten clones hold over 20% of a sample with approximately 250,000 distinct CDR3 sequences, around 15% of them seen once. The clonotype was recovered from a man aged 18 to 35 who had mild COVID-19 (a few samples of this study predate the infection). Cell type and time point are not known. Sequences were obtained from PBMCs or a T cell subset sorted from them (not recorded which).

The CDR3 DNA sequence: TGCAGTGCTAGACCCTTCTCTGGGGCCAACGTCCTGACTTTC. Amino acids: CSARPFSGANVLTF. This chain links TRBV20-1 with TRBJ2-6; D remains unclear. Germline V CDR1 and CDR2: DFQATT, SNEGSKA (reference sequence). The CDR3 is made up of 14 amino acids. Trimming cost V 2 bases and J 0 bases, with 5 bases left between them.